This TCR beta chain came from a study of shared clonotypes between healthy human individuals. Study information: Every donor yielded three CD4 naive, three CD4 memory, two CD8 naive and one CD8 memory plate.

The study ran the assay at deep level. Here immunoSEQ multiplex PCR was the method, and the copy in TCRdb shows in-frame clones only, minus some. The repertoire consists of 2.3 million or so clones, with more than 85% occurring once and the leading ten covering about 0.39%. Healthy adults negative for HIV, lacking recent acute infections or vaccinations, served as donors. Sequences were obtained from naive CD4+ T cells from PBMCs. The subset was: CD45RA+ positively selected. This TCR was sampled from a man in his late teens or twenties in good health. Some clones in this sample may be carry-over from other donors' samples.

CDR3 region: CASSFRGAKNIQYF. As DNA, the CDR3 is TGTGCCAGCAGTTTCCGGGGAGCCAAAAACATTCAGTACTTC. The V gene is TRBV28, the J gene TRBJ2-4, with D possibly TRBD2 on 5 matching bases. CDR3 length equals 14 residues. Trimming removed 3 bases from V and 0 bases from J, with 6 bases in between. The germline CDR1 and CDR2 sequences are MDHEN and SYDVKM. Based on the CDR3 plus reference TRBV28 and TRBJ2-4, the full variable domain is DVKVTQSSRYLVKRTGEKVFLECVQDMDHENMFWYRQDPGLGLRLIYFSYDVKMKEKGDIPEGYSVSREKKERFSLILESASTNQTSMYLCASSFRGAKNIQYFGAGTRLSVL.